This TCR beta chain emerged from a study of blood T cell repertoires in COVID-19. Study summary: Samples taken during acute and convalescent COVID-19 were collected in the United States, Italy and Spain. Sample material is recorded as cDNA or gDNA derived from T cells, B-cell-depleted T cells, or PBMCs.

Libraries were prepared by immunoSEQ multiplex PCR; TCRdb keeps only in-frame clonotypes and omits some of them. The data hold 300,000 to 450,000 clones, with approximately 92% observed a single time. In the case of this clone: Additional DNA sequences in this sample encode the identical CDR3.

Cohort 3 donors were reported recovered after two negative PCRs, clearance, or symptom resolution. This receptor was identified in a man between 18 and 35 years old who had recovered from COVID-19. The sequencing input was PBMCs or T cells enriched from blood (not recorded which).

In nucleotides, the CDR3 is TGTGCCAGCAGTTTGAGCGGGAGCTCCTACAATGAGCAGTTCTTC. Translation: CASSLSGSSYNEQFF. The J gene is TRBJ2-1, the V gene TRBV7-3, with 8 bases matching TRBD2. The CDR3 has 15 residues. Unmatched junction bases numbered 4, after V lost 6 bases and J lost 0 bases. The germline V gene has CDR1 SGHTA and CDR2 FQGTGA.